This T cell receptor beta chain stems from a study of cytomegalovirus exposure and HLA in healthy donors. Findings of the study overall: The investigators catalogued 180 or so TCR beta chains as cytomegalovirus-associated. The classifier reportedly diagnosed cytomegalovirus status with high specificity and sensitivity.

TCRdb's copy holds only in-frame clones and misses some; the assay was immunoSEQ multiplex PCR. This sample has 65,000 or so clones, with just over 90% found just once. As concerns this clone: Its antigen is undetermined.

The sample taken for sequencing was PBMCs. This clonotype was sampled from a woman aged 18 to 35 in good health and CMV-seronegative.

The CDR3 DNA reads as TGTGCCTGGTCACAGGGGCTGAACACTGAAGCTTTCTTT. This sequence encodes CAWSQGLNTEAFF. The chain has TRBV30 and TRBJ1-1; 7 nucleotides agree with TRBD1. Germline lookup yields CDR1 GTSNPN and CDR2 SVGIG (reference sequence). This CDR3 comprises 13 residues. V was clipped by 5 bases and J by 0 bases; unmatched bases: 3. Full variable domain (missing parts from reference TRBV30 and TRBJ1-1): SQTIHQWPATLVQPVGSPLSLECTVEGTSNPNLYWYRQAAGRGLQLLFYSVGIGQISSEVPQNLSASRPQDRQFILSSKKLLLSDSGFYLCAWSQGLNTEAFFGQGTRLTVV.